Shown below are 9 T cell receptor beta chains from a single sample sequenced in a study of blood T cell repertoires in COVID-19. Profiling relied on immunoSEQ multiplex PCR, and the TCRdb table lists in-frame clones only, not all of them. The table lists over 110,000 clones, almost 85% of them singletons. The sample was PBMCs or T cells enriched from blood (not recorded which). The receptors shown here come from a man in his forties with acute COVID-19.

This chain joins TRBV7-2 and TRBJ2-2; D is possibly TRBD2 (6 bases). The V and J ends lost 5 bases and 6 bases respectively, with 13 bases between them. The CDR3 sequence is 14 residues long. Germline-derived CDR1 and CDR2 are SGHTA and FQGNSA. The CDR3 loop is CASSPPSESGELFF. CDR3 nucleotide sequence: TGTGCCAGCAGCCCACCTAGCGAATCCGGGGAGCTGTTTTTT.

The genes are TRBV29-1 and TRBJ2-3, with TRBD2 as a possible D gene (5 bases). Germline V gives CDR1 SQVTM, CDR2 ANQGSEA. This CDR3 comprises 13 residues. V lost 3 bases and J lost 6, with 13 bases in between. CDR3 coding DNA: TGCAGCGTTGAGGTAGGGCCGGGGGATACGCAGTATTTT. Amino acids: CSVEVGPGDTQYF.

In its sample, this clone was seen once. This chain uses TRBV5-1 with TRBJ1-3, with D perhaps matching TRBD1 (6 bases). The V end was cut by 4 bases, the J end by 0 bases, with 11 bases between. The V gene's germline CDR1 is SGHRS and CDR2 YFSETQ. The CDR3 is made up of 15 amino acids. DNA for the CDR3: TGCGCCAGCAGCAGACCGGACAGCTCTGGAAACACCATATATTTT. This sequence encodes CASSRPDSSGNTIYF.

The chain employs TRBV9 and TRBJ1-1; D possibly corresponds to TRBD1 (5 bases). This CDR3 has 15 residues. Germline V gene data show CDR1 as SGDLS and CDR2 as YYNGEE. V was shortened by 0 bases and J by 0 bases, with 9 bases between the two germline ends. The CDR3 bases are TGTGCCAGCAGCGTAGCTGGGGCTATGAACACTGAAGCTTTCTTT. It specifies CASSVAGAMNTEAFF. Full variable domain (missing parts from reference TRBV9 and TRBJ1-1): DSGVTQTPKHLITATGQRVTLRCSPRSGDLSVYWYQQSLDQGLQFLIQYYNGEERAKGNILERFSAQQFPDLHSELNLSSLELGDSALYFCASSVAGAMNTEAFFGQGTRLTVV.

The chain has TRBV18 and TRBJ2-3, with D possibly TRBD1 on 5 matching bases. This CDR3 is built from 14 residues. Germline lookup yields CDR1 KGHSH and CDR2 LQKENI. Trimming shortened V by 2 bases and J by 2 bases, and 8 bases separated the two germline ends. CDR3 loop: CASSPGALTDTQYF. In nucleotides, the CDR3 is TGTGCCAGCTCACCAGGGGCCCTCACAGATACGCAGTATTTT. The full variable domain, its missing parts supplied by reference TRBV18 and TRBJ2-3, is NAGVMQNPRHLVRRRGQEARLRCSPMKGHSHVYWYRQLPEEGLKFMVYLQKENIIDESGMPKERFSAEFPKEGPSILRIQQVVRGDSAAYFCASSPGALTDTQYFGPGTRLTVL.

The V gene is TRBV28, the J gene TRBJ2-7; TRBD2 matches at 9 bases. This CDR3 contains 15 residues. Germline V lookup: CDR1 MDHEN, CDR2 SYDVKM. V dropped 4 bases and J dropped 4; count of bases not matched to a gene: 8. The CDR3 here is CASSSFSGRYYEQYF. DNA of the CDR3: TGTGCCAGCAGTTCGTTCAGCGGGAGGTATTACGAGCAGTACTTC.

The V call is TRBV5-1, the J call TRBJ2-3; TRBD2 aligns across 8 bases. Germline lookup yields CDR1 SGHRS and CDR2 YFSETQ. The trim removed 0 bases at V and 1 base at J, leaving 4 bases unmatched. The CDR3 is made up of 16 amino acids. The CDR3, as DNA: TGCGCCAGCAGCTTGGAACTAGCGGAGGGCACAGATACGCAGTATTTT. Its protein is CASSLELAEGTDTQYF.

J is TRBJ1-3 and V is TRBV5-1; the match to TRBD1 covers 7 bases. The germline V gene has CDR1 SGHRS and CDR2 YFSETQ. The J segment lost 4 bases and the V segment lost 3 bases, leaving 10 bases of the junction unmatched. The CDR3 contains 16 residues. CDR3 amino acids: CASSSGQPRTGNTIYF. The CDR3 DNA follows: TGCGCCAGCAGCTCGGGACAGCCTAGAACGGGAAACACCATATATTTT.

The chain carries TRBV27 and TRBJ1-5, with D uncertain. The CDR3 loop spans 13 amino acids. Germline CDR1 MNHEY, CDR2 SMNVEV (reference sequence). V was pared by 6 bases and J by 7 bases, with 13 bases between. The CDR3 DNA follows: TGTGCCAGCAGGCCGGGGTATTCACAGCCCCAGCATTTT. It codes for CASRPGYSQPQHF.